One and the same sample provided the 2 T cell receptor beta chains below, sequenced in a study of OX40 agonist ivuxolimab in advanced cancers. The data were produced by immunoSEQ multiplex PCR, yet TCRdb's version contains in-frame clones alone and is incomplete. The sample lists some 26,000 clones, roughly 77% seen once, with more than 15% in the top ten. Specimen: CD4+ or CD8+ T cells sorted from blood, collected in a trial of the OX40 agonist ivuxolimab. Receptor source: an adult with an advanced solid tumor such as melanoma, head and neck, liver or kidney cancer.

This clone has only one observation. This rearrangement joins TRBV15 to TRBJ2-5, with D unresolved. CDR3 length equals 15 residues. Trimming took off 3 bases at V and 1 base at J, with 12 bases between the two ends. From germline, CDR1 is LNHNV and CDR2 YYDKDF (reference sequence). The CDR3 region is CATSRSLDTQETQYF. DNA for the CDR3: TGTGCCACCAGCAGGAGCCTCGACACCCAAGAGACCCAGTACTTC.

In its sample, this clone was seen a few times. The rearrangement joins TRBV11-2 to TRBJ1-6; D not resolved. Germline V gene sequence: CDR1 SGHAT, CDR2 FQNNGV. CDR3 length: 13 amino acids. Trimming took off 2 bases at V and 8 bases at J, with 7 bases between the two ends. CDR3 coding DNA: TGTGCCAGCAGCTTATTGCGGGATTCACCCCTCCACTTT. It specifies CASSLLRDSPLHF.